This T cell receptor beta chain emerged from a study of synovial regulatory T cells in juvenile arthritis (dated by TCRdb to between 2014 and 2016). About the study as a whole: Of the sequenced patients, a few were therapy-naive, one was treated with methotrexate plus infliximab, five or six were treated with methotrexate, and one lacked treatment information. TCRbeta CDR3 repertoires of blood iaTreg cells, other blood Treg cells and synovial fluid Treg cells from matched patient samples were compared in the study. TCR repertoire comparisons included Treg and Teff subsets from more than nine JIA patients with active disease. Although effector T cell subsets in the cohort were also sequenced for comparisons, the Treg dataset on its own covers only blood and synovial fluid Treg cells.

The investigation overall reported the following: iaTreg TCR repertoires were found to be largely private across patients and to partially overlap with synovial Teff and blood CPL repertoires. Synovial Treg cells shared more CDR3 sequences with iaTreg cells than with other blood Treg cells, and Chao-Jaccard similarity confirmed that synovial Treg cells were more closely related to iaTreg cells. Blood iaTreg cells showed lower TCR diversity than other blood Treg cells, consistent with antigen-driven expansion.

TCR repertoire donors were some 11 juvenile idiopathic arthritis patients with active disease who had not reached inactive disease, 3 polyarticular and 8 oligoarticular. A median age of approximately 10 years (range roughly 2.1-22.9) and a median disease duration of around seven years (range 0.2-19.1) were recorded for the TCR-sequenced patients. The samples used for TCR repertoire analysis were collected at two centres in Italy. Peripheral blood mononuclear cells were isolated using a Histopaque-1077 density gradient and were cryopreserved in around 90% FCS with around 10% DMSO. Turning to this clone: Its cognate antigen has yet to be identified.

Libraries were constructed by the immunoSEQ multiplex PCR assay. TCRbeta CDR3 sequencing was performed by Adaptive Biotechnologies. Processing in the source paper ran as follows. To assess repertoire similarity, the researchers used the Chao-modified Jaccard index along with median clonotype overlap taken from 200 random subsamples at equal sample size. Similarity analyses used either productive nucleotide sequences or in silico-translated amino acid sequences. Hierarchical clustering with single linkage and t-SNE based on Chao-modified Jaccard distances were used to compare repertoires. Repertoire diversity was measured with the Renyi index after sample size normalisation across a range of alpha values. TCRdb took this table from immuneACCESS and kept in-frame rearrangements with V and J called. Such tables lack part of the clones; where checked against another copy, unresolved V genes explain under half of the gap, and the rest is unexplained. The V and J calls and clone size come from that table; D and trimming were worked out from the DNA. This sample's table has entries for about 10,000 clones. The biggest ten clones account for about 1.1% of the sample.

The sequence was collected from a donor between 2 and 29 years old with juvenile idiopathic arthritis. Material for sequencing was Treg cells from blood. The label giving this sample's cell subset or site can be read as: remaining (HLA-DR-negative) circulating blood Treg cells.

The CDR3 region reads CASSQDLFGGVGNQPQHF. The V and J segments used are TRBV4-1 and TRBJ1-5. In the germline V gene, CDR1 corresponds to MGHRA and CDR2 to YSYEKL. The CDR3, cysteine through phenylalanine, is 18 amino acids long. Only the protein is on record.